This T cell receptor beta chain was found in a study of blood T cells in healthy people across ages. Study-wide findings and caveats: With age, beta diversity per million T cells declined roughly linearly, significantly by approximately 40. Donors of long life had a larger count of naive CD4+ cells and greater diversity than aged donors.

Worth noting for this clonotype: Its antigen is not known.

Primed by a sample-barcoded 5' primer and a J-beta primer mix, a second PCR proceeded for about 6 to 12 cycles. MiXCR, run by TCRdb on the 5' RACE reads, gives a single entry per CDR3 protein. This table has over a million distinct CDR3 sequences, more than 40% appearing once. V was shortened by 3 bases and J by 5 bases, with 11 bases between the two germline ends. The germline V gene has CDR1 SGHRS and CDR2 YFSETQ. The CDR3 has 14 residues. This TCR came from a woman aged 55-69 years in good health. The sample was blood. The chain joins TRBV5-1 to TRBJ2-2; no firm D call. The DNA for the CDR3 is TGCGCCAGCAGCTCGGCGTGGGGTACCGGGGAGCTGTTTTTT. Translation gives CASSSAWGTGELFF.